This T cell receptor beta chain stems from a study of blood T cell repertoires in COVID-19. This CDR3 spans 14 amino acids. Losses at the gene ends were 3 bases for V and 7 bases for J; bases not matched to a gene: 4. Germline values: CDR1 KGHSH, CDR2 LQKENI. TCRdb's copy holds only in-frame clones and misses some; the assay was immunoSEQ multiplex PCR. Of tens of thousands of clones listed, approximately 85% are singletons. V gene TRBV18 combines with J gene TRBJ2-3; 10 positions agree with TRBD2. This clonotype was sampled from a human donor in a cohort sampled during active COVID-19. Specimen: peripheral blood. CDR3 residues: CASSPSSGGHTQYF. CDR3 sequence (DNA): TGTGCCAGCTCACCTTCTAGCGGGGGCCATACGCAGTATTTT.